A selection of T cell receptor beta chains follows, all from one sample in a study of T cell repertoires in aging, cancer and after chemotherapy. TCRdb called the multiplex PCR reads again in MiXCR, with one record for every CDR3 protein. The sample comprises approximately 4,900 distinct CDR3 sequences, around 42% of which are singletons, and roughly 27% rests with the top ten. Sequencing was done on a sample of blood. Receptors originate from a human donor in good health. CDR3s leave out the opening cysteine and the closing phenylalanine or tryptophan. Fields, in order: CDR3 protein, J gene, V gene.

CDR3aa: ATYGTSEEKLF
j_gene: TRBJ1-4
v_gene: TRBV18

CDR3aa: AWRFSVNGELF
j_gene: TRBJ2-2
v_gene: TRBV30

CDR3aa: ATQPGTGGSPLH
j_gene: TRBJ1-6
v_gene: TRBV10-3

CDR3aa: SAYAETGAGANVLT
j_gene: TRBJ2-6
v_gene: TRBV29-1

CDR3aa: ASSQGHQYNEQF
j_gene: TRBJ2-1
v_gene: TRBV19

CDR3aa: SVETSGSSYNEQF
j_gene: TRBJ2-1
v_gene: TRBV29-1

CDR3aa: ATSDLGLAVTDTQY
j_gene: TRBJ2-3
v_gene: TRBV24-1

CDR3aa: ASSRRTGGAARGYT
j_gene: TRBJ1-2
v_gene: TRBV6-5

CDR3aa: ASSPERGAYEQY
j_gene: TRBJ2-7
v_gene: TRBV7-9

CDR3aa: ASSKGGSYNEQF
j_gene: TRBJ2-1
v_gene: TRBV19

CDR3aa: ASSPYRGHETQY
j_gene: TRBJ2-5
v_gene: TRBV18

CDR3aa: ASSFWGGEWETQY
j_gene: TRBJ2-5
v_gene: TRBV7-2

CDR3aa: ASSEEVTEQY
j_gene: TRBJ2-7
v_gene: TRBV18

CDR3aa: ASSPLSRGTTDTQY
j_gene: TRBJ2-3
v_gene: TRBV18

CDR3aa: ASSFGRVGTEAF
j_gene: TRBJ1-1
v_gene: TRBV5-6

CDR3aa: ASSEASRGVYEQY
j_gene: TRBJ2-7
v_gene: TRBV6-1

CDR3aa: ASSPGPNYEQF
j_gene: NA
v_gene: TRBV7-6

CDR3aa: ASSLMDNQPQH
j_gene: TRBJ1-5
v_gene: TRBV12-3/TRBV12-4

CDR3aa: ATQRGGTDTQY
j_gene: TRBJ2-3
v_gene: TRBV15

CDR3aa: STWGGRQDGANVLT
j_gene: TRBJ2-6
v_gene: TRBV29-1

CDR3aa: ASRWTGGRTGELF
j_gene: TRBJ2-2
v_gene: TRBV19

CDR3aa: ASQRQGGSPLH
j_gene: TRBJ1-6
v_gene: TRBV19

CDR3aa: ATSDRYFNTGELF
j_gene: TRBJ2-2
v_gene: TRBV24-1

CDR3aa: ASSLGQPPRISPLH
j_gene: TRBJ1-6
v_gene: TRBV6-4

CDR3aa: ASSPTGATNEKLF
j_gene: TRBJ1-4
v_gene: TRBV6-6

CDR3aa: ASSYSPPTGELF
j_gene: TRBJ2-2
v_gene: TRBV6-5

CDR3aa: ASSFLRQGTNYGYT
j_gene: TRBJ1-2
v_gene: TRBV5-1

CDR3aa: ASSYRVSFDTQY
j_gene: TRBJ2-3
v_gene: TRBV5-6

CDR3aa: ASSQRGSTDTQY
j_gene: TRBJ2-3
v_gene: TRBV6-5

CDR3aa: ASSLLAALEY
j_gene: TRBJ2-5
v_gene: TRBV7-9

CDR3aa: ASSPTGQDYGYT
j_gene: TRBJ1-2
v_gene: TRBV18

CDR3aa: ASRGPGDSGEQF
j_gene: TRBJ2-1
v_gene: TRBV5-1

CDR3aa: ASSWRRGRHGYT
j_gene: TRBJ1-2
v_gene: TRBV5-6

CDR3aa: SVEDQDPSGETQY
j_gene: TRBJ2-5
v_gene: TRBV29-1

CDR3aa: ASSESGGRGNQPQH
j_gene: TRBJ1-5
v_gene: TRBV25-1

CDR3aa: ATSDLAADTQY
j_gene: TRBJ2-3
v_gene: TRBV24-1

CDR3aa: ASSPGQGGDTQY
j_gene: TRBJ2-3
v_gene: TRBV5-4

CDR3aa: ASSLQQGFTGELF
j_gene: TRBJ2-2
v_gene: TRBV6-5

CDR3aa: ASSLGSLAVSSTDTQY
j_gene: TRBJ2-3
v_gene: TRBV27

CDR3aa: ASRSTGLYTEAF
j_gene: TRBJ1-1
v_gene: TRBV7-9

CDR3aa: SVGGTDTQY
j_gene: TRBJ2-3
v_gene: TRBV29-1

CDR3aa: ASSVLNQPQH
j_gene: TRBJ1-5
v_gene: TRBV5-5

CDR3aa: ASSDVGGGAANEQF
j_gene: TRBJ2-1
v_gene: TRBV6-8

CDR3aa: ASRGASYNEQF
j_gene: TRBJ2-1
v_gene: TRBV6-5

CDR3aa: ASSMEGGMANQPQH
j_gene: TRBJ1-5
v_gene: TRBV19

CDR3aa: ASSPRGRGNSPLH
j_gene: TRBJ1-6
v_gene: TRBV6-5

CDR3aa: ASSLGVAGGPETQY
j_gene: TRBJ2-5
v_gene: TRBV11-1

CDR3aa: ASSPLSSPYRPDTQY
j_gene: TRBJ2-3
v_gene: TRBV11-2

CDR3aa: ASSPRQESVYGYT
j_gene: TRBJ1-2
v_gene: TRBV5-4

CDR3aa: ASSPPSSGGGTDTQY
j_gene: TRBJ2-3
v_gene: TRBV18

CDR3aa: ASSLDRGETQY
j_gene: TRBJ2-5
v_gene: TRBV5-1

CDR3aa: ASHHPWSSGNTIY
j_gene: TRBJ1-3
v_gene: TRBV19

CDR3aa: ASSFKRNTIY
j_gene: TRBJ1-3
v_gene: TRBV6-2/TRBV6-3

CDR3aa: AWSEQYNSPLH
j_gene: TRBJ1-6
v_gene: TRBV30

CDR3aa: STRNTEAF
j_gene: TRBJ1-1
v_gene: TRBV29-1